The 7 T cell receptor beta chains listed next were all sequenced from one sample in a study of cytomegalovirus exposure and HLA in healthy donors. PCR was performed using 60 Vbeta and 13 Jbeta primers. The protocol was immunoSEQ multiplex PCR, while the TCRdb copy is restricted to in-frame clones and leaves out a portion. In the table there are about 270,000 clones, around 65% of which are singletons. The sequenced sample was PBMCs. These receptor sequences come from a female donor in good health and CMV-seronegative.

The chain joins TRBV7-9 to TRBJ2-1; 10 bases align to TRBD2. The V segment lost 1 base and the J segment 8 bases; nucleotides outside the gene matches: 5. CDR1 and CDR2 from the germline V gene are SEHNR and FQNEAQ (reference sequence). The length of the CDR3 is 15 residues. The CDR3 DNA is TGTGCCAGCAGCTTAGATGGACTAGCGGCAGATGAGCAGTTCTTC. Its protein is CASSLDGLAADEQFF.

The rearrangement links TRBV6-1 to TRBJ1-5, with D perhaps matching TRBD1 (5 bases). The V gene's germline CDR1 is MNHNS and CDR2 SASEGT. This CDR3 is built from 13 residues. V lost 0 bases and J 9 bases, leaving 9 bases between the germline ends. CDR3 nucleotide sequence: TGTGCCAGCAGTGAAGCGCGGGGGAGGCCCCAGCATTTT. Its protein is CASSEARGRPQHF.

The chain employs TRBV7-9 and TRBJ1-4, with D possibly being TRBD1 (6 bases). There are 15 residues in the CDR3. Germline V gene data show CDR1 as SEHNR and CDR2 as FQNEAQ (reference sequence). V dropped 6 bases and J dropped 2 bases, with 13 bases sitting between them. This CDR3 is CASSSTGTTNEKLFF. The CDR3 nucleotides read TGTGCCAGCAGTTCCACAGGGACGACTAATGAAAAACTGTTTTTT.

V and J are TRBV20-1 and TRBJ1-1; D is undetermined. Germline CDR1 reads DFQATT; CDR2 reads SNEGSKA (reference sequence). The CDR3 covers 11 residues. Trimming left V 1 base short and J 3 bases short, with 3 bases between. The CDR3 protein is CSARADTEAFF. CDR3 DNA sequence: TGCAGTGCTAGAGCGGACACTGAAGCTTTCTTT.

The chain combines TRBV13 with TRBJ2-7; D not certain. The V and J ends lost 0 bases and 4 bases respectively, with 4 bases between them. The CDR3 extends over 12 amino acids. Germline V gives CDR1 PRHDT, CDR2 FYEKMQ (reference sequence). This chain's CDR3 is CASSLGRYEQYF. As DNA, the CDR3 is TGTGCCAGCAGCTTAGGCCGTTACGAGCAGTACTTC.

This chain connects TRBV6-5 to TRBJ1-6, with D tentatively TRBD1 (5 bases). Trimming shortened V by 0 bases and J by 6 bases, and 9 bases separated the two germline ends. This CDR3 contains 15 residues. CDR1 is MNHEY and CDR2 is SVGAGI in the germline V gene. Written as DNA, the CDR3 is TGTGCCAGCAGTTACTCGTTCCAGGGTAATTCACCCCTCCACTTT. It codes for CASSYSFQGNSPLHF.

This chain connects TRBV27 to TRBJ2-1; 8 nucleotides align to TRBD1. V gave up 4 bases and J gave up 5 bases; unmatched junction bases: 7. Germline V gene data show CDR1 as MNHEY and CDR2 as SMNVEV (reference sequence). The CDR3 has 15 amino acids. CDR3 protein: CASSSPGQGDNEQFF. The CDR3 DNA follows: TGTGCCAGCAGTTCCCCAGGACAGGGTGACAATGAGCAGTTCTTC.